This T cell receptor (beta chain) stems from a study of T cells after yellow fever vaccination. The sample holds a few counts of this clonotype. Per the germline V gene, CDR1 is MGHRA and CDR2 is YSYEKL. Deletions cut 6 bases from V and 0 bases from J, with 11 bases between. CDR3 length: 15 residues. A 5'RACE template-switching step, the method used to make TCR cDNA, added a universal primer site and UMIs. TCRdb ran MiXCR on the 5' RACE reads and lists one entry per CDR3 protein. The data show under 350,000 distinct CDR3 sequences, 4.1% seen once. This specimen consisted of PBMCs, obtained 5 days after the yellow fever booster vaccination. This receptor was taken from a man younger than 35 who received the YFV17D yellow fever vaccine. The chain uses TRBV4-1 and TRBJ2-2, with D maybe TRBD1 (6 bases). The CDR3 nucleotides are TGCGCCAGCAGGGTAGGGACAACGAACACCGGGGAGCTGTTTTTT. Its translation is CASRVGTTNTGELFF.